This T cell receptor (beta chain) was profiled in a study of T cell repertoires in cytomegalovirus infection (dated by TCRdb to the late 2010s). About the full investigation: Because public TCR beta signatures pointed to carriage of CMV infection together with the matching HLA type, the HLA type of each donor mattered for the analysis. General findings and caveats noted by the study authors: The ex vivo response was dominated by HLA-C-restricted CMV-specific TCR beta clonotypes, which also provided the single most frequent clonotype in two of eight donors. In both this cohort and an independent approximately 370-donor cohort, the cumulative frequency of public TCR beta family members distinguished carriers of CMV infection plus the relevant HLA type.

The listed sequencing device is Illumina HiSeq 1500. The public reads were quality trimmed at Q25 with fastp and then assembled into clones with MiXCR by TCRdb, keeping productive beta chains. Records with the same CDR3 protein are collapsed into one entry carrying the most frequent genes and DNA. The sample table lists some 400,000 distinct CDR3 sequences, roughly 31% of them with a count of one. The ten largest clones capture approximately 13% of the sample. On this clonotype: Its antigen has not been determined. Within one base of it there is no much larger clone, and no base qualities were kept.

Including the terminal cysteine and phenylalanine, the CDR3 comprises 15 residues. Just CDR3 DNA is preserved here, 45 bases in frame from base 1. Trimming leaves V shorter by 6 bases and J shorter by 9 bases, with the junction holding 12 bases beyond the gene matches. The chain is made from TRBV12-3 or TRBV12-4 and TRBJ2-1; 9 bases in the middle match TRBD2. The receptor's source is a human donor in good health (CMV status not recorded). Some clones in this sample may be carry-over from other donors' samples. The sequenced material came from PBMCs. The CDR3 reads CASSAGGPVISEQFF. In nucleotide form, the sequence is TGTGCCAGCAGCGCGGGGGGGCCAGTTATTAGTGAGCAGTTCTTC.